This T cell receptor beta chain was retrieved from a study of OX40 agonist ivuxolimab in advanced cancers. The overall study: Three dose-escalation patients had partial responses: one with hepatocellular carcinoma and two with cutaneous melanoma.

Blood sampling was done at baseline, cycle 4 day 1, and cycle 7 day 1. CDR1 is SGHVS, CDR2 FNYEAQ, per germline. The CDR3 length is 16 residues. Deletions cut 3 bases from V and 2 bases from J, with 14 bases between. Using immunoSEQ multiplex PCR, the repertoire was profiled, and TCRdb retains in-frame clones only, with some absent. The sample records more than 20,000 clones, about 80% being singletons. The clonotype comes from an adult with an advanced solid tumor such as melanoma, head and neck, liver or kidney cancer. Sequences were derived from CD4+ or CD8+ T cells sorted from blood, sampled in a trial of the OX40 agonist ivuxolimab. V and J are TRBV7-6 and TRBJ2-1, with D perhaps matching TRBD1 (5 bases). The CDR3 bases are TGTGCCAGCAGCTTGAGTCAGGGTGGAACCTACAATGAGCAGTTCTTC. It codes for CASSLSQGGTYNEQFF.